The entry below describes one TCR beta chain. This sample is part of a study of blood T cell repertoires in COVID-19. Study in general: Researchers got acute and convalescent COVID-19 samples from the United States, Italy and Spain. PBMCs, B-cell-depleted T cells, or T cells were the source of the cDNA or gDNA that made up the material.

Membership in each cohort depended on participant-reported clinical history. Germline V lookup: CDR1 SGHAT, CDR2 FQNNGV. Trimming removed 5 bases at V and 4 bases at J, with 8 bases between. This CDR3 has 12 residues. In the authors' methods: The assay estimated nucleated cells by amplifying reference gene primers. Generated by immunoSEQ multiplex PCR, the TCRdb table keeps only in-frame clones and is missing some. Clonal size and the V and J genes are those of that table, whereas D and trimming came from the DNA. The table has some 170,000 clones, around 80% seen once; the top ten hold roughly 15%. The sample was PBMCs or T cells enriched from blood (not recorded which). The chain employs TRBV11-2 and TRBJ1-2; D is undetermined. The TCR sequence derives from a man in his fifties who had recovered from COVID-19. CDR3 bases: TGTGCCAGCAGCACTTCATCCTATGGCTACACCTTC. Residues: CASSTSSYGYTF. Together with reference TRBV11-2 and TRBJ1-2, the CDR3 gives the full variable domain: EAGVAQSPRYKIIEKRQSVAFWCNPISGHATLYWYQQILGQGPKLLIQFQNNGVVDDSQLPKDRFSAERLKGVDSTLKIQPAKLEDSAVYLCASSTSSYGYTFGSGTRLTVV.